Shown below are 13 T cell receptor beta chains from a single sample sequenced in a study of tumor and adjacent non-tumor tissue in lung cancer. A modified ARM-PCR protocol with three rounds of nested PCR amplified TCRbeta. TCRdb ran MiXCR on the multiplex PCR reads and lists one entry per CDR3 protein. The profile shows about 76,000 distinct CDR3 sequences, approximately 71% of them singletons. The template was RNA from unsorted bulk tissue. Sequenced input: lung tumor tissue. Every receptor here comes from a woman between 65 and 79 years old with non-small cell lung cancer.

A note on this clonotype: Relative to the germline gene, one junction end is altered; a read error may explain this. The rearrangement joins TRBV5-1 to TRBJ2-1; D is ambiguous. This CDR3 spans 14 amino acids. Germline CDR1 and CDR2: SGHRS and YFSETQ. The CDR3 DNA reads TGCGTCAGCAGCCGTGGAGTACCCTACAATGAGCAGTTCTTC. This codes for CVSSRGVPYNEQFF.

Of note for this clonotype: The junction departs from the called germline gene at one end, perhaps through a read error. The V gene is TRBV7-8, the J gene TRBJ1-4; D not resolved. Germline lookup yields CDR1 SGHVS and CDR2 FQNEAQ. The CDR3 length is 19 residues. As DNA, the CDR3 is TGTGCCAGCAGCTTAGAGCGCGGCGACAAGGGTATAACTAATGAAAAACTGCTTTTT. Encoded protein: CASSLERGDKGITNEKLLF. The full variable domain, completed using reference TRBV7-8 and TRBJ1-4, is GAGVSQSPRYKVAKRGQDVALRCDPISGHVSLFWYQQALGQGPEFLTYFQNEAQLDKSGLPSDRFFAERPEGSVSTLKIQRTQQEDSAVYLCASSLERGDKGITNEKLLFGSGTQLSVL.

The chain is built from TRBV12-3 or TRBV12-4 and TRBJ2-3; 7 nucleotides agree with TRBD1. CDR3 length: 17 amino acids. The J segment lost 1 base and the V segment lost 8 bases, leaving 15 bases of the junction unmatched. As DNA, the CDR3 is TGTGCCAGCGGCTTCCCCCGACAGGGTGCTGGCACAGATACGCAGTATTTT. Translating it yields CASGFPRQGAGTDTQYF.

This clonotype was recorded once. The junction departs from germline at one end; a sequencing error may be responsible. V is TRBV10-2 and J is TRBJ1-1; D is uncertain. This CDR3 contains 16 residues. Germline V CDR1 and CDR2: WSHSY, SAAADI. CDR3 sequence: CASNELPEITNTEAFF. The CDR3 DNA reads TGCGCCAGCAATGAGTTACCAGAAATTACGAACACTGAAGCTTTCTTT.

As to this clonotype: The junction differs from germline at one of its ends, possibly a read error. The rearrangement links TRBV6-5 to TRBJ1-1; 10 nucleotides align to TRBD1. The CDR3 runs to 17 residues. Germline V gene sequence: CDR1 MNHEY, CDR2 SVGAGI. This CDR3 reads CGSGYSRTGGLNTEAFF. In nucleotides, the CDR3 is TGTGGCAGCGGTTATTCTCGGACAGGGGGATTGAACACTGAAGCTTTCTTT.

The table lists this clonotype with a few counts. The chain joins TRBV30 to TRBJ2-7; D possibly corresponds to TRBD1 (6 bases). V lost 0 bases, J lost 6 bases, and 18 bases lay in between. The CDR3 covers 15 residues. CDR1 and CDR2 from the germline V gene are GTSNPN and SVGIG (reference sequence). CDR3 nucleotides: TGTGCCTGGAGTGTTGGCGACAGGTGGTCTAGCGAGCAGTACTTC. This gives the protein CAWSVGDRWSSEQYF.

A word on this clonotype: An end of the junction does not agree with germline; a read error may underlie this. J is TRBJ1-4 and V is TRBV12-3 or TRBV12-4, with D possibly matching TRBD1 (5 bases). The CDR3 totals 14 residues. This CDR3 is CASSPDRVNEKLFF. DNA of the CDR3: TGTGCCAGCAGTCCCGACAGAGTAAATGAAAAACTGTTCTTT.

The chain carries TRBV6-2 or TRBV6-3 and TRBJ2-1; possible D gene TRBD2, 5 bases. The CDR3 totals 17 residues. From germline, CDR1 is MNHEY and CDR2 SVGEGT. V lost 3 bases to trimming and J lost 2 bases, with 17 bases between them. The CDR3 reads CASSYARAGGPYNEQFF. CDR3 DNA: TGTGCCAGCAGTTATGCTAGGGCAGGAGGCCCCTACAATGAGCAGTTCTTC.

Notes on this clonotype: At one end the junction does not follow the germline gene, possibly because of a read error. The chain is built from TRBV20-1 and TRBJ2-7, with a possible D match to TRBD2 (6 bases). Germline loops: CDR1 DFQATT, CDR2 SNEGSKA (reference sequence). CDR3 length: 15 residues. CDR3 DNA: TGCAGTGCTACGAAGGACTACTTCTACTCCCACGAGCAGTACTTC. Translated, it gives CSATKDYFYSHEQYF.

A remark on this clonotype: No conserved phenylalanine or tryptophan ends this CDR3, so it is likely a read error. The chain carries TRBV29-1 and TRBJ2-7, with D tentatively TRBD2 (6 bases). Germline-derived CDR1 and CDR2 are SQVTM and ANQGSEA. The CDR3 totals 13 residues. CDR3 protein: CGVRASASYEQYL. As DNA, the CDR3 is TGCGGCGTTAGGGCTAGCGCCTCTTACGAGCAGTACCTC.

Only one count was recorded for this clonotype. In this CDR3 the conserved last residue, phenylalanine or tryptophan, is missing, so a read error is likely. The J gene is TRBJ2-2, the V gene TRBV7-3; 11 nucleotides agree with TRBD2. Germline V gene data show CDR1 as SGHTA and CDR2 as FQGTGA. This CDR3 has 17 residues. The CDR3 sequence: CASSLAPSGRNTGELFS. Here the CDR3 DNA reads TGTGCCAGCAGCTTAGCCCCTAGCGGGAGGAACACGGGGGAGCTGTTTTCT.

The sample holds one count of this clonotype. At one end, the junction sequence differs from germline, possibly due to a read error. The rearrangement links TRBV4-2 to TRBJ2-1, with TRBD1 as a possible D gene (5 bases). The CDR3 is 16 residues long. CDR1 and CDR2 from the germline V gene are LGHNA and YNFKEQ. As DNA, the CDR3 is TGTGCCAGCAGCCGCGGAACAAGGGGCACCGACAATGAGCAGCTCTTC. It codes for CASSRGTRGTDNEQLF.

About this clonotype: Its ends do not fully match the called genes, so a read error is possible. V and J are TRBV11-1 and TRBJ2-2; possibly TRBD1 for D (6 bases). Germline CDR1 is SGHAT and CDR2 is FQDESV (reference sequence). The CDR3 has 15 amino acids. CDR3 residues: CAGSLTGHLAVELFF. The CDR3, as DNA: TGTGCCGGCAGCTTAACGGGACACCTTGCCGTGGAGCTGTTTTTT.